This T cell receptor (beta chain) was captured by sequencing in a study of blood T cell repertoires in COVID-19. The overall study: Material from acute and convalescent COVID-19 was sourced from the United States, Italy and Spain. In each case, the material was cDNA or gDNA derived from T cells, B-cell-depleted T cells, or PBMCs.

Per the original methods: Estimation of nucleated cell counts relied on the amplification of reference gene primers. The table came from immunoSEQ multiplex PCR; TCRdb's copy has only in-frame clones and leaves some out. The DNA gave D and trimming, while V, J and clone size come from that table. The table records 100,000 to 150,000 clones, approximately 88% of them present only once. Trimming removed 2 bases from V and 3 bases from J, with 11 bases in between. The length of the CDR3 is 15 residues. From germline, CDR1 is SEHNR and CDR2 FQNEAQ (reference sequence). The rearrangement uses TRBV7-9 and TRBJ1-3, with a possible D match to TRBD1 (6 bases). The material sequenced was peripheral blood. The receptor's source is a man aged 45-60 years with acute or convalescent COVID-19. The CDR3: CASSLRQGYGNTIYF. The CDR3, as DNA: TGTGCCAGCAGCTTACGCCAGGGGTATGGAAACACCATATATTTT.